This is a list of T cell receptor beta chains from one sample in a study of T cells in lung cancer brain metastases. Libraries were prepared by immunoSEQ multiplex PCR; TCRdb keeps only in-frame clonotypes and omits some of them. In the table there are 700 or so clones, over 80% of which are singletons. The sequenced sample was tumor tissue from a brain metastasis. The source of these receptors is a man aged 55-75 years with non-small cell lung cancer that had spread to the brain. CDR3s include the opening cysteine and the closing phenylalanine or tryptophan. A D gene is named only where the DNA matches it firmly. Not all rows give a size; the values are once, few, many and, for expanded clones, a class.

abundance	d_gene	v_gene	j_gene	CDR3nt	CDR3aa
.	TRBD2	TRBV5-4	TRBJ2-1	TGTGCCAGCAGCCAACTAGCGCAAGAGCAGTTCTTC	CASSQLAQEQFF
.	TRBD2	TRBV5-4	TRBJ2-1	TGTGCCAGCAGCTTGCCACTAGCGGGAGGTGAGCAGTTCTTC	CASSLPLAGGEQFF
.	TRBD1	TRBV5-6	TRBJ2-7	TGTGCCAGCAGCTCCGACAGGGGGCTGCTCTACGAGCAGTACTTC	CASSSDRGLLYEQYF
.	.	TRBV5-3	TRBJ1-2	TGTGCCAGATTCAACTTGGTGAGAAAGACCTATGGCTACACCTTC	CARFNLVRKTYGYTF
.	TRBD2	TRBV15	TRBJ2-7	TGTGCCACCAGCAGAGTGCGGGAGGGCAGGAACGAGCAGTACTTC	CATSRVREGRNEQYF
.	TRBD1	TRBV6-6	TRBJ1-1	TGTGCCAGCTCTGGATCAACAGGGGGCAGTGAAGCTTTCTTT	CASSGSTGGSEAFF
.	.	TRBV7-9	TRBJ2-7	TGTGCCAGCAGCGAGGACGTCTACGAGCAGTACTTC	CASSEDVYEQYF
.	.	TRBV19	TRBJ2-5	TGTGCCAGTATCCCTGGCGGAAGCAAGGGTGAGACCCAGTACTTC	CASIPGGSKGETQYF
.	.	TRBV18	TRBJ2-7	TGTGCCAGCTCACCCGGGGGTAATACCTACGAGCAGTACTTC	CASSPGGNTYEQYF
.	TRBD2	TRBV11-2	TRBJ2-5	TGTGCCAGCAGCGGGACTAGGGGGGTAGAGACCCAGTACTTC	CASSGTRGVETQYF
.	.	TRBV7-3	TRBJ2-2	TGTGCCAGCAGCTCAGACACCGGGGAGCTGTTTTTT	CASSSDTGELFF
.	.	TRBV7-9	TRBJ1-1	TGTGCCAGCAGCCCTAACAGGCACACTGAAGCTTTCTTT	CASSPNRHTEAFF
.	TRBD2	TRBV5-1	TRBJ2-7	TGCGCCAGCAATTCCGGGAGCGGGGGAAATTTAAGCGAGCAGTACTTC	CASNSGSGGNLSEQYF
.	.	TRBV29-1	TRBJ1-2	TGCAGCGTTGAAGATGCCGCCCTAAGGGGCTACACCTTC	CSVEDAALRGYTF
.	.	TRBV15	TRBJ2-5	TGTGCCACCAGCAGAGACAGGGTACAAGAGACCCAGTACTTC	CATSRDRVQETQYF
.	.	TRBV6-5	TRBJ1-6	TGTGCCAGCAGTTTAGGCAATGCCTATAATTCACCCCTCCACTTT	CASSLGNAYNSPLHF
.	.	TRBV27	TRBJ2-3	TGTGCCAGCAGTTTTTTTGGCACAGATACGCAGTATTTT	CASSFFGTDTQYF
.	.	TRBV7-2	TRBJ1-5	TGTGCCAGCAGCCCCCTTTTAGCAGCCGAAAATGGGCCCCAGCATTTT	CASSPLLAAENGPQHF
.	TRBD1	TRBV10-3	TRBJ1-1	TGTGCCATTGGGACAGGGGGCCTCTCTGAAGCTTTCTTT	CAIGTGGLSEAFF
.	TRBD1	TRBV9	TRBJ1-4	TGTGCCAGCAGCCTCCACCCTAGGACAGGGGTTGAAAAACTGTTTTTT	CASSLHPRTGVEKLFF
.	.	TRBV29-1	TRBJ1-2	TGCAGCGCAGGAGACGGACCTGGCTACACCTTC	CSAGDGPGYTF
.	.	TRBV7-3	TRBJ1-1	TGTGCCAGCAGCTTACAGGGAGGAGTGGACACTGAAGCTTTCTTT	CASSLQGGVDTEAFF
.	.	TRBV18	TRBJ1-1	TGTGCCAGCTCATCGGGACAAGGAGGGGCTTTCTTT	CASSSGQGGAFF
.	TRBD1	TRBV27	TRBJ1-4	TGTGCCAGCAGGCCCGACAGGGGGGTCGGTAATGAAAAACTGTTTTTT	CASRPDRGVGNEKLFF
once	TRBD2	TRBV6-5	TRBJ2-3	TGTGCCAGCAGTAAGCTAGCGGGAATCACAGATACGCAGTATTTT	CASSKLAGITDTQYF
.	.	TRBV5-4	TRBJ1-4	TGTGCCAGCAGCCCCAAGGACGGACCTGATAATGAAAAACTGTTTTTT	CASSPKDGPDNEKLFF
.	.	TRBV6-5	TRBJ1-5	TGTGCCAGCAGTTATCAGACCGGGCAGCCCCAGCATTTT	CASSYQTGQPQHF